This record looks at one T cell receptor (beta chain) sequence and its context. Its target is not known. This sample was taken from a study of T cell responses to AZD1222 COVID-19 vaccine. Study-level points and caveats: Samples come after the peak T cell response, not at day 14. Close to half of spike-specific TCRs reportedly recognize unmutated variant regions.

J was trimmed by 3 bases and V by 4 bases; bases with no gene match: 6. This CDR3 contains 15 residues. The germline CDR1 and CDR2 sequences are SGHTS and YDEGEE. Profiled with immunoSEQ multiplex PCR; TCRdb holds only in-frame clones, not every one. The sample yields 55,000 to 65,000 clones, less than 90% seen once. This specimen consisted of peripheral blood, obtained on day 0 of AZD1222 vaccination. V gene TRBV5-8 combines with J gene TRBJ2-2; 7 nucleotides line up with TRBD2. This TCR was recovered from an adult in good health. CDR3 protein: CASSPERGYTGELFF. CDR3 DNA: TGTGCCAGCAGCCCAGAGCGGGGATACACCGGGGAGCTGTTTTTT.